This T cell receptor beta chain was recovered during a study of blood T cell repertoires in COVID-19. Across the whole study: COVID-19 samples from acute and convalescent phases originated in the United States, Italy and Spain. Nucleic acid was either cDNA or gDNA, and it came from T cells, B-cell-depleted T cells, or PBMCs.

The CDR3 extends over 16 amino acids. V was trimmed by 3 bases and J by 2 bases, leaving 15 bases between them. Germline lookup yields CDR1 KGHDR and CDR2 SFDVKD. In the original workflow: Nucleated cell counts were estimated from reference gene primer amplification. Here immunoSEQ multiplex PCR was the method, and the copy in TCRdb shows in-frame clones only, minus some. The V and J calls and clone size are taken from that table; D and trimming were inferred from the DNA. The sample includes some 77,000 clones, 90% of them seen just once. This receptor was obtained from a woman aged 80 or older with active or convalescent COVID-19. The sample taken for sequencing was peripheral blood. The rearrangement joins TRBV24-1 to TRBJ2-5, with a weak D call TRBD1 (6 bases). The DNA for the CDR3 is TGTGCCACCAGTGATGCCCACAGGGTTGGGCAAGAGACCCAGTACTTC. Its translation is CATSDAHRVGQETQYF.